The clone carrying this T cell receptor beta chain was seen just once. Its antigen is still unknown. The source of the sample is a study of T cells in Graves' hyperthyroidism and ophthalmopathy. Study observations and caveats: Ophthalmopathy, which appeared later, was predicted by the model a median 6.5 months before onset.

Pregnant or lactating patients were excluded, as were those with uncontrolled infection or other autoimmune disease. PBMCs were collected from a 10 ml volume of fresh peripheral blood. Germline CDR1 is MNHEY and CDR2 is SMNVEV (reference sequence). J lost 8 bases, V lost 2 bases, and 8 bases had no gene match. The CDR3 runs to 16 residues. Researchers took RNA transcripts and amplified the TCR beta CDR3 regions from them. Using the HTBI primer set, a first-round RT-PCR was run on the TCR CDR3. TCRdb analysed the multiplex PCR reads with MiXCR anew, one entry per CDR3 protein. The sample records around 390,000 distinct CDR3 sequences, around 13% being singletons.

The TCR originated in a woman aged 25 to 45 with Graves' ophthalmopathy. The V call is TRBV27, the J call TRBJ2-2; 10 bases are a match to TRBD1. The sample comprised blood. CDR3 DNA sequence: TGTGCCAGCAGTTTAGGGACAGGGGCGGGCACTGGGGAGCTGTTTTTT. Its translation: CASSLGTGAGTGELFF.